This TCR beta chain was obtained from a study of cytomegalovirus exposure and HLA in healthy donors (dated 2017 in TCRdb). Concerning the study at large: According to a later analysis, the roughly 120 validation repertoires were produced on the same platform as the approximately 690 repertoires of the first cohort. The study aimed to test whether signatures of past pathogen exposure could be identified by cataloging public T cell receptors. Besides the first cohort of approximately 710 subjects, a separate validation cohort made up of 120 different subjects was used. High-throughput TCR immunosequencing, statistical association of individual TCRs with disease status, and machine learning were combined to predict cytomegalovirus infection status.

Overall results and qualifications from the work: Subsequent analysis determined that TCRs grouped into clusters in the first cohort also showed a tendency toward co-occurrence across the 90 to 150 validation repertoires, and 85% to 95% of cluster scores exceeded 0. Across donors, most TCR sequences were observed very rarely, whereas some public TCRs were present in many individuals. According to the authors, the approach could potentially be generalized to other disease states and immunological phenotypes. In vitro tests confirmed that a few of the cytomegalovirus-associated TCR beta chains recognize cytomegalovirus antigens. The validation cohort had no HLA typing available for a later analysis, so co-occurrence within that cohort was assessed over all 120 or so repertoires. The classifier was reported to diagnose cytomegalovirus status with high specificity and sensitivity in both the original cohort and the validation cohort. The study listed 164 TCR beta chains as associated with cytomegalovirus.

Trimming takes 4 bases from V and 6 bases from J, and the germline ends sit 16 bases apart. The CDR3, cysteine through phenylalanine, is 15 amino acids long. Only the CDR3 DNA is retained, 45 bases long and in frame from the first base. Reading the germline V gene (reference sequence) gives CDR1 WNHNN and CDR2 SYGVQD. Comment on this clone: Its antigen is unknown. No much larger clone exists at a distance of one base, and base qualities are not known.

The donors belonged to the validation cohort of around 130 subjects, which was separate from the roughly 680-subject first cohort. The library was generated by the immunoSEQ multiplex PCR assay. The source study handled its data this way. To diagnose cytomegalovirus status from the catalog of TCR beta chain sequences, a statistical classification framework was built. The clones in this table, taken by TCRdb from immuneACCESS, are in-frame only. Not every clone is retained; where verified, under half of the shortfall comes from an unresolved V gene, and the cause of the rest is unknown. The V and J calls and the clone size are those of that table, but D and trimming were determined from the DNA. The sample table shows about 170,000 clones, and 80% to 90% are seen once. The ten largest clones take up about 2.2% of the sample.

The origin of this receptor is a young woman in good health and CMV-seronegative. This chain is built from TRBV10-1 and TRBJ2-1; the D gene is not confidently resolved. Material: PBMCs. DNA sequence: TGCGCCAGCAGTGTCCACTACCCAAGCTGCAATGAGCAGTTCTTC. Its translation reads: CASSVHYPSCNEQFF.